These T cell receptor beta chains were read from a single sample in a study of blood T cell repertoires in COVID-19. Profiling relied on immunoSEQ multiplex PCR, and the TCRdb table lists in-frame clones only, not all of them. The sample lists fewer than 300,000 clones, roughly nine tenths occurring once. Material for sequencing was peripheral blood. Receptors were obtained from a woman in her 30s with COVID-19, enrolled during active disease. CDR3s include the opening cysteine and the closing phenylalanine or tryptophan. The D gene is left open where the match is weak.

v_gene	j_gene	d_gene	CDR3aa	CDR3nt
TRBV7-8	TRBJ2-7	NA	CASSLQELDVAQYF	TGTGCCAGCAGCTTACAAGAGCTAGATGTAGCGCAGTACTTC
TRBV5-8	TRBJ2-7	NA	CASSLGTAGYEQYF	TGTGCCAGCAGCTTAGGTACAGCCGGCTACGAGCAGTACTTC
TRBV19	TRBJ1-2	NA	CASSQQGGENYGYTF	TGTGCCAGTAGCCAGCAAGGGGGGGAGAACTATGGCTACACCTTC
TRBV5-4	TRBJ2-3	TRBD2	CATSGISGGPDTQYF	TGTGCCACCTCCGGTATCAGCGGGGGGCCAGATACGCAGTATTTT
TRBV28	TRBJ1-4	NA	CASSRGGLGDEKLFF	TGTGCCAGCAGTCGGGGGGGCTTAGGGGATGAAAAACTGTTTTTT
TRBV27	TRBJ2-3	TRBD2	CASTLGLAGTDTQYF	TGTGCCAGCACTCTCGGACTAGCGGGCACAGATACGCAGTATTTT
TRBV3-1/TRBV3-2	TRBJ2-7	NA	CASSQRDRSSYEQYF	TGTGCCAGCAGCCAGCGGGACAGATCCTCCTACGAGCAGTACTTC
TRBV28	TRBJ2-3	NA	CASSLLLDTQYF	TGTGCCAGCAGTTTACTTCTAGATACGCAGTATTTT
TRBV2	TRBJ2-7	TRBD1	CASSEGQGVYEQYF	TGTGCCAGCAGTGAGGGACAGGGGGTTTACGAGCAGTACTTC
TRBV15	TRBJ1-6	NA	CATSSGQSYNSPLHF	TGTGCCACCAGCAGCGGACAGTCCTATAATTCACCCCTCCACTTT